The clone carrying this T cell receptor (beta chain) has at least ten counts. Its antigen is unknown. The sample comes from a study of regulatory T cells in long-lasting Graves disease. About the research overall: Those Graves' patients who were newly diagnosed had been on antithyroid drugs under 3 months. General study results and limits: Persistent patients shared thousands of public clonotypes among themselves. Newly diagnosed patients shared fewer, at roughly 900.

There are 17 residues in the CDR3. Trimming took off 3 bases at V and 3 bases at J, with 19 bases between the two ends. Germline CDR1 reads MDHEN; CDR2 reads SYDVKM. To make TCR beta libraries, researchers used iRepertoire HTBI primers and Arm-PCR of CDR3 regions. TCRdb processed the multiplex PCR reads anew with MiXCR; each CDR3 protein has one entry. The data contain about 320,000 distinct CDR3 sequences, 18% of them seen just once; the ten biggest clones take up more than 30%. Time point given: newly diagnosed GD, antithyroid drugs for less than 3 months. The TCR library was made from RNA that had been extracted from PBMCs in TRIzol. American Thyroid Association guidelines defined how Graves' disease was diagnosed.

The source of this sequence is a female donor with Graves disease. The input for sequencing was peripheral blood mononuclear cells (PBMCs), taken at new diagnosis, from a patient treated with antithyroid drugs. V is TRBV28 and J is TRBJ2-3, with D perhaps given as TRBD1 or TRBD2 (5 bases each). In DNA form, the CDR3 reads TGTGCCAGCAGTTTTGGTCGGTGGGGACGAGGTACAGATACGCAGTATTTT. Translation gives CASSFGRWGRGTDTQYF. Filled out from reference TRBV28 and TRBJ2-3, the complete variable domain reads DVKVTQSSRYLVKRTGEKVFLECVQDMDHENMFWYRQDPGLGLRLIYFSYDVKMKEKGDIPEGYSVSREKKERFSLILESASTNQTSMYLCASSFGRWGRGTDTQYFGPGTRLTVL.